This T cell receptor beta chain was documented in a study of blood T cell repertoires in COVID-19 (dated by TCRdb to 2018 to 2020). For the wider study: Collaborator samples came from the United States, Italy and Spain and covered acute and convalescent phases of COVID-19. Where available, HLA class I and class II types were taken from metadata supplied by the sample provider and were not determined by assay-based typing. Sample metadata almost always included a de-identified subject ID, COVID-19 status, age in years and sex. The samples were drawn from the first 160 participants of the ongoing ImmuneRACE study and from under 1,500 subjects provided by 6 global collaborators. The dataset comprised deeply sampled blood TCRbeta repertoires from subjects exposed to, actively infected with, or recovered from COVID-19. The repertoires were released in a freely available public database meant as a resource for research on the immune response to SARS-CoV-2. The prospective study material was composed of cDNA or gDNA derived from T cells, B-cell-depleted T cells, or PBMCs. The study at large found these results: The amount of clinical and demographic metadata varied by source and participant and was provided uncurated.

A word on this clone: What antigen it recognizes has not been identified. Base qualities were left out, and no much larger clone turns up one base away.

TCRbeta CDR3 regions were amplified from genomic DNA using the immunoSEQ Assay, a bias-controlled multiplex PCR. Regarding the original processing steps: Within the assay, amplification of reference gene primers was used to estimate how many nucleated cells each sample contained. To quantify the absolute abundance of each unique TCRbeta CDR3 rearrangement, sequence reads were collapsed and filtered. For each sample, productive Simpson clonality was calculated as the square root of Simpson's diversity index across productive rearrangements. TCRdb took over this immuneACCESS table, retaining in-frame rearrangements with V and J assigned. Such tables are incomplete; in checked studies, under half of the missing clones stem from an unresolved V gene, and the remainder is unexplained. V and J calls and clone size are those listed in that table; D and trimming were worked out from the DNA. This sample gives 450,000 or so clones in total; around 91% of them show up just once. The leading ten clones occupy approximately 1.5% of the sample.

One collaborating source in Seattle enrolled patients during active infection and followed them longitudinally through the course of disease. Each collaborating institution followed its own protocols to collect whole blood in K2EDTA tubes. For TCRbeta analysis, collaborators shipped samples as frozen whole blood, isolated PBMCs, or DNA extracted from either of those sample types. In the germline V gene, CDR1 corresponds to MDHEN and CDR2 to SYDVKM. Including the terminal cysteine and phenylalanine, the CDR3 comprises 14 residues. The CDR3 DNA has 42 bases and is translated from base 1. Trimming takes 6 bases off V and 4 bases off J; junction bases not matched to a gene: 8.

The sequence was obtained from a woman aged 40-49 years with COVID-19, enrolled during active disease. The sample consisted of peripheral blood. The receptor chain draws on TRBV28 and TRBJ1-1, and 7 junction bases match TRBD1. The CDR3 loop reads CASSRLRGVTEAFF. The DNA reads TGTGCCAGCAGCCGACTCAGGGGGGTCACTGAAGCTTTCTTT.